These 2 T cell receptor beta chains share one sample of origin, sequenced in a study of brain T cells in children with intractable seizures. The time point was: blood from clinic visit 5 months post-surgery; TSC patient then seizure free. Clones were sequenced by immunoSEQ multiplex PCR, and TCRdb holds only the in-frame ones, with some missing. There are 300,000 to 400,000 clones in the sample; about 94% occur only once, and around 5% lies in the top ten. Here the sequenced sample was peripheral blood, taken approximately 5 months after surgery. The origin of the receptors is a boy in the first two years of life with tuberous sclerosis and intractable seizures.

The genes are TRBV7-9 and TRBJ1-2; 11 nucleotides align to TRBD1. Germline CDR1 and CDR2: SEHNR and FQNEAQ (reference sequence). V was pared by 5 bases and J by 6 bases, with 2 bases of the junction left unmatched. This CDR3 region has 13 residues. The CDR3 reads CASSEGQGDGYTF. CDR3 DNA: TGTGCCAGCAGCGAGGGACAGGGGGATGGCTACACCTTC.

The CDR3 reads CASSLSGSYPYNEQFF. CDR3 in DNA: TGTGCCAGCAGTTTAAGCGGGAGTTACCCTTACAATGAGCAGTTCTTC. The chain couples TRBV28 to TRBJ2-1, with 8 bases lining up with TRBD2. The V segment lost 2 bases and the J segment 4 bases; nucleotides outside the gene matches: 7. The CDR3 is 16 amino acids. Germline CDR1 MDHEN, CDR2 SYDVKM.